Listed below are T cell receptor beta chains from one sample, sequenced in a study of blood T cells in healthy people across ages. MiXCR, applied by TCRdb to the 5' RACE reads, yields one record per CDR3 protein. The repertoire has over 750,000 distinct CDR3 sequences, just under 25% of them found once; the top ten carry roughly 9%. This sample also appeared in a second study, on T cells of mothers and their children.

The sequenced material came from blood. The source is a boy aged 5-17 years in good health. The CDR3 runs from the conserved cysteine through the conserved F or W. Fields, in order: D gene, clone size, V gene, J gene, CDR3 protein, CDR3 DNA. The D gene is left open where the match is weak. Expanded clones are given a class, and other clones once, few, many or no size at all.

TRBD1	.	TRBV2	TRBJ1-1	CASREGAVEAFF	TGTGCCAGCAGGGAGGGGGCGGTTGAAGCTTTCTTT
.	.	TRBV24-1	TRBJ2-1	CATNGGGDEQFF	TGTGCCACCAATGGGGGCGGCGATGAGCAGTTCTTC
.	few	TRBV5-1	TRBJ2-7	CASSLHTGGPSYEQYF	TGCGCCAGCAGCTTACACACGGGGGGCCCGTCCTACGAGCAGTACTTC
TRBD2	.	TRBV20-1	TRBJ2-1	CSASGRTYNEQFF	TGCAGTGCTAGCGGGAGGACCTACAATGAGCAGTTCTTC
TRBD1	few	TRBV6-5	TRBJ1-5	CASSRGTGAQPQHF	TGTGCCAGCAGTCGCGGGACAGGCGCTCAGCCCCAGCATTTT
.	few	TRBV12-3/TRBV12-4	TRBJ2-7	CASSSRDGMTYEQYF	TGTGCCAGCAGTTCCCGGGACGGAATGACCTACGAGCAGTACTTC
.	few	TRBV4-1	TRBJ2-5	CASSHLRDEETQYF	TGCGCCAGCAGCCACTTAAGGGACGAGGAGACCCAGTACTTC
TRBD2	.	TRBV7-9	TRBJ2-1	CASSLAGVINEQFF	TGTGCCAGCAGTTTAGCGGGGGTGATCAATGAGCAGTTCTTC
.	.	TRBV6-2/TRBV6-3	TRBJ2-5	CASSHRVGVQETQYF	TGTGCCAGCAGTCATCGAGTGGGGGTCCAAGAGACCCAGTACTTC
.	.	TRBV14	TRBJ2-5	CASSQDLGYQYF	TGTGCCAGCAGCCAAGATCTAGGATACCAGTACTTC
.	.	TRBV5-1	TRBJ2-5	CASSLVANPLQETQYF	TGCGCCAGCAGCTTGGTAGCCAACCCCTTACAAGAGACCCAGTACTTC
TRBD2	few	TRBV6-2/TRBV6-3	TRBJ2-1	CASSYSTSGSSYNEQFF	TGTGCCAGCAGTTACTCGACTAGCGGTAGCTCCTACAATGAGCAGTTCTTC
TRBD2	.	TRBV28	TRBJ2-7	CASSLLVWSGSIYEQYF	TGTGCCAGCAGTTTGTTAGTCTGGAGCGGGAGTATCTACGAGCAGTACTTC
.	.	TRBV6-5	TRBJ1-2	CASSVGDSYGYTF	TGTGCCAGCAGTGTGGGCGACAGCTATGGCTACACCTTC
TRBD2	few	TRBV7-9	TRBJ2-5	CASSLEGIGSGTEETQYF	TGTGCCAGCAGCTTAGAGGGGATTGGTAGCGGGACCGAAGAGACCCAGTACTTC
.	few	TRBV7-9	TRBJ2-5	CASRYRNQETQYF	TGTGCCAGCAGGTACCGCAACCAAGAGACCCAGTACTTC
.	few	TRBV24-1	TRBJ1-2	CATSDLGRDYGYTF	TGTGCCACCAGTGATTTAGGGCGGGACTATGGCTACACCTTC
TRBD2	.	TRBV29-1	TRBJ2-3	CSVVGGWGTPGDTQYF	TGCAGCGTTGTGGGGGGGTGGGGGACCCCCGGAGATACGCAGTATTTT
.	few	TRBV29-1	TRBJ2-3	CSVPLLGADTQYF	TGCAGCGTTCCTCTCCTGGGCGCAGATACGCAGTATTTT
TRBD2	many	TRBV7-2	TRBJ2-7	CASSGAAGGLAYEQYF	TGTGCCAGCAGCGGCGCAGCGGGAGGGCTCGCCTACGAGCAGTACTTC
TRBD2	.	TRBV28	TRBJ2-7	CASSASLAGSYEQYF	TGTGCCAGCAGTGCCTCCCTAGCGGGTTCCTACGAGCAGTACTTC
.	few	TRBV6-5	TRBJ1-2	CASSYSMLNYGYTF	TGTGCCAGCAGTTACTCGATGCTCAACTATGGCTACACCTTC
.	few	TRBV3-1	TRBJ2-1	CASSQEVGKGIYNEQFF	TGTGCCAGCAGCCAAGAGGTGGGCAAAGGAATCTACAATGAGCAGTTCTTC
.	few	TRBV7-2	TRBJ2-3	CASSSPSSIDTQYF	TGTGCCAGCAGCTCACCCAGTTCAATAGATACGCAGTATTTT
.	.	TRBV29-1	TRBJ2-5	CSVEGGTVQETQYF	TGCAGCGTTGAAGGTGGGACGGTCCAAGAGACCCAGTACTTC
TRBD1	.	TRBV12-3/TRBV12-4	TRBJ1-2	CASSGTAGGYTF	TGTGCCAGCAGTGGGACAGCTGGAGGCTACACCTTC
TRBD2	.	TRBV20-1	TRBJ2-1	CRELAGRAKSSYNEQFF	TGCAGAGAACTAGCGGGAAGGGCGAAAAGCTCCTACAATGAGCAGTTCTTC
.	.	TRBV28	TRBJ2-7	CASSSHTILFSYEQYF	TGTGCCAGCAGTTCCCATACCATACTCTTCTCCTACGAGCAGTACTTC
.	.	TRBV29-1	TRBJ1-6	CSGWRRSYNSPLHF	TGCAGCGGGTGGCGGCGCTCCTATAATTCACCCCTCCACTTT
TRBD1	few	TRBV11-2	TRBJ1-6	CASSPRRGGYSYNSPLHF	TGTGCCAGCAGCCCCCGGAGAGGGGGCTATTCCTATAATTCACCCCTCCACTTT